This T cell receptor (beta chain) was recorded in a study of cytomegalovirus exposure and HLA in healthy donors. This CDR3 is built from 14 residues. From germline, CDR1 is SQVTM and CDR2 ANQGSEA. V lost 6 bases to trimming and J lost 4 bases; unmatched junction nucleotides: 10. The PCR had 60 Vbeta and 13 Jbeta primers. Sequencing was performed with immunoSEQ multiplex PCR; in TCRdb, only in-frame clones are kept and a portion is missing. The sample lists more than 90,000 clones, roughly three quarters seen once, with roughly 7.7% in the top ten. The chain carries TRBV29-1 and TRBJ1-1, with 8 bases lining up with TRBD1. Sequenced input: PBMCs. The sequence came from a female donor in good health and CMV-seronegative. The CDR3 nucleotides read TGCAGCGTGGGGACAGGTTTGTCAGGCACTGAAGCTTTCTTT. Protein: CSVGTGLSGTEAFF.